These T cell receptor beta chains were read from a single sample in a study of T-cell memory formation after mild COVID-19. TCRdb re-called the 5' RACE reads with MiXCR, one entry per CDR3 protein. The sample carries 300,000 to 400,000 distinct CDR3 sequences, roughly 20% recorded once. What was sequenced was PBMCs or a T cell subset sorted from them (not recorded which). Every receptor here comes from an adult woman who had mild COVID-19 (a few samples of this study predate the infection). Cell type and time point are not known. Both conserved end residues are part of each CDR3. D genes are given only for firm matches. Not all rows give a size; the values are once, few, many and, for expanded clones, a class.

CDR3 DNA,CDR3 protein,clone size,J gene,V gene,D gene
TGTGCCAGCAGCCCACTAGCGGGGACCATCACAGATACGCAGTATTTT,CASSPLAGTITDTQYF,few,TRBJ2-3,TRBV14,TRBD2
TGCAGTGCACCAGCCCGGGGTAGCGGGTACTCCTACAATGAGCAGTTCTTC,CSAPARGSGYSYNEQFF,few,TRBJ2-1,TRBV20-1,TRBD2
TGCAGTGCTAGGGCCACCGGGACAGGGAACTACGAGCAGTACTTC,CSARATGTGNYEQYF,NA,TRBJ2-7,TRBV20-1,TRBD1
TGTGCCAGCAGTTACTCGACGGGAGCCAGCAATCAGCCCCAGCATTTT,CASSYSTGASNQPQHF,NA,TRBJ1-5,TRBV6-6,NA
TGTGCCAGCAGCCCTGTGCTAAGGGACAAAAACATTCAGTACTTC,CASSPVLRDKNIQYF,NA,TRBJ2-4,TRBV6-5,NA
TGCGCCAGCAGCTCTGGGACAGAGTTCTCTGGAAACACCATATATTTT,CASSSGTEFSGNTIYF,NA,TRBJ1-3,TRBV5-1,TRBD1
TGTGCCAGCAGTGAGCGCGAGAACACCGGGGAGCTGTTTTTT,CASSERENTGELFF,few,TRBJ2-2,TRBV2,NA
TGCGCCAGCAGCCAAGAGGTGTACTCCTACAATGAGCAGTTCTTC,CASSQEVYSYNEQFF,few,TRBJ2-1,TRBV4-3,NA
TGTGCCAGCAGCGGAAACAATGAGCAGTTCTTC,CASSGNNEQFF,NA,TRBJ2-1,TRBV9,NA
TGTGCCACCCTCCCCACGGCTGCCACAGATACGCAGTATTTT,CATLPTAATDTQYF,few,TRBJ2-3,TRBV28,NA
TGTGCCAGCAGTTTCTTGGGACAGGCGGTCGACTACGAGCAGTACTTC,CASSFLGQAVDYEQYF,NA,TRBJ2-7,TRBV28,TRBD1
TGTGCCAGCAGCACCAATCCTTCTCGGGACAATGAGCAGTTCTTC,CASSTNPSRDNEQFF,few,TRBJ2-1,TRBV7-2,NA
TGTGCCAGCAGGGAGGTTGGCAGGCTTCAGCCCCAGCATTTT,CASREVGRLQPQHF,NA,TRBJ1-5,TRBV12-3/TRBV12-4,NA